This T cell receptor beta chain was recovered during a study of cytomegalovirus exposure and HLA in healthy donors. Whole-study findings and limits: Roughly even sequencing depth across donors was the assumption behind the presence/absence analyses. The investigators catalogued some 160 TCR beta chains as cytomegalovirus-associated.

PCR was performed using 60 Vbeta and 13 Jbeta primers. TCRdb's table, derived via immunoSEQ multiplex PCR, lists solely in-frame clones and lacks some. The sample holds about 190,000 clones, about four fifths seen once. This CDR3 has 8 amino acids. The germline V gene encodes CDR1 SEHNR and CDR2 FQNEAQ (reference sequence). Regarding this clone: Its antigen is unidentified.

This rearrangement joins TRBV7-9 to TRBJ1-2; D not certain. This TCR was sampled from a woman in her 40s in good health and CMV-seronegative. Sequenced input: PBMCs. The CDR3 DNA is TGTGTTTACGGTCGCTACACCTTC. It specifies CVYGRYTF.